The rows below give T cell receptor beta chains drawn from one sample of a study of blood T cell repertoires in COVID-19. Repertoires were generated with immunoSEQ multiplex PCR, while TCRdb's copy carries only in-frame clones and drops some. The sample contains 100,000 or so clones, roughly 89% of which appear only once. Sequenced sample: peripheral blood. The source of these receptors is a woman aged 45-65 years with COVID-19, enrolled during active disease. The CDR3 runs from the conserved cysteine through the conserved F or W. The D gene is left open where the match is weak. Not all rows give a size; the values are once, few, many and, for expanded clones, a class.

size: -; D: TRBD1; J: TRBJ2-1; V: TRBV28; DNA: TGTGCCAGCAGTTCCTCAGGGCAGGGGGTTAATGAGCAGTTCTTC; CDR3: CASSSSGQGVNEQFF
size: -; D: -; J: TRBJ1-5; V: TRBV27; DNA: TGTGCCAGCAGTCCCCCGGGGTTACAGCCCCAGCATTTT; CDR3: CASSPPGLQPQHF
size: -; D: TRBD2; J: TRBJ2-5; V: TRBV29-1; DNA: TGCAGCGTTGATTCTAGCGGGGGGGAGACCCAGTACTTC; CDR3: CSVDSSGGETQYF
size: -; D: TRBD1; J: TRBJ2-2; V: TRBV24-1; DNA: TGTGCCACCAGTGACTGGACAGGACGCTCGGGGACCGGGGAGCTGTTTTTT; CDR3: CATSDWTGRSGTGELFF
size: -; D: TRBD1; J: TRBJ1-1; V: TRBV12-5; DNA: TGTGCTAGTGGTCGCAACACAGGGGAGGTACGGCGAAGTAGGGCGACTGAAGCTTTCTTT; CDR3: CASGRNTGEVRRSRATEAFF
size: -; D: -; J: TRBJ1-3; V: TRBV5-1; DNA: TGCGCCAGCAGCCCTACGGGCGGGTCTGGAAACACCATATATTTT; CDR3: CASSPTGGSGNTIYF
size: -; D: TRBD2; J: TRBJ2-5; V: TRBV29-1; DNA: TGCAGCGTTGCGACTAGCGGGCTAGAGACCCAGTACTTC; CDR3: CSVATSGLETQYF
size: once; D: -; J: TRBJ1-2; V: TRBV30; DNA: TGTGCCTGGAGACCGGGGGGCGTCTATGGCTACACCTTC; CDR3: CAWRPGGVYGYTF
size: -; D: TRBD1; J: TRBJ1-2; V: TRBV4-1; DNA: TGCGCCAGCAGCCAAGATCAGGGCAGGGGGTGGGGCTACACCTTC; CDR3: CASSQDQGRGWGYTF
size: -; D: TRBD1; J: TRBJ1-1; V: TRBV19; DNA: TGTGCCAGTAGTACCCCCGACAGGGTGGGCACTGAAGCTTTCTTT; CDR3: CASSTPDRVGTEAFF
size: -; D: TRBD1; J: TRBJ1-6; V: TRBV7-2; DNA: TGTGCCAGCAGCTTATCCAGTGGGGCAGGGGGTTCACCCCTCCACTTT; CDR3: CASSLSSGAGGSPLHF
size: once; D: TRBD1; J: TRBJ1-4; V: TRBV19; DNA: TGTGCCAGTAGTCCCGGGACAGGGGGCGGCGGAGGTGAAAAACTGTTTTTT; CDR3: CASSPGTGGGGGEKLFF
size: -; D: -; J: TRBJ1-1; V: TRBV27; DNA: TGTGCCAGCAGATTCGACAGGTATAACACTGAAGCTTTCTTT; CDR3: CASRFDRYNTEAFF
size: -; D: -; J: TRBJ1-2; V: TRBV28; DNA: TGTGCCCTGTACCTAGGGGGTGGCTACACCTTC; CDR3: CALYLGGGYTF
size: -; D: TRBD2; J: TRBJ2-5; V: TRBV3-1/TRBV3-2; DNA: TGTGCCAGCAGCCTAAGACTAGCGGGGCACCAAGAGACCCAGTACTTC; CDR3: CASSLRLAGHQETQYF
size: -; D: -; J: TRBJ2-4; V: TRBV19; DNA: TGTGCCAGTAGTATAGATTCCCGAGCACCCTTTCAGTACTTC; CDR3: CASSIDSRAPFQYF
size: -; D: TRBD2; J: TRBJ2-1; V: TRBV9; DNA: TGTGCCAGCAGCAGTAGCGGGGGGGCCGGCAATGAGCAGTTCTTC; CDR3: CASSSSGGAGNEQFF
size: -; D: -; J: TRBJ1-3; V: TRBV10-3; DNA: TGTGCCATCAGTGGGACAGTAGGAAACACCATATATTTT; CDR3: CAISGTVGNTIYF
size: -; D: -; J: TRBJ1-5; V: TRBV27; DNA: TGTGCCAGCAGTCCAGGGAATAGCAATCAGCCCCAGCATTTT; CDR3: CASSPGNSNQPQHF
size: -; D: -; J: TRBJ2-7; V: TRBV20-1; DNA: TGCAGTGCTAGGGGCGGACAAGGGCAGTACTTC; CDR3: CSARGGQGQYF
size: -; D: TRBD1; J: TRBJ2-2; V: TRBV28; DNA: TGTGCCAGCAGTTTCATCCAAATTAAAAGACGGGACAGGAGATTTAACACCGGGGAGCTGTTTTTT; CDR3: CASSFIQIKRRDRRFNTGELFF
size: -; D: -; J: TRBJ1-2; V: TRBV19; DNA: TGTGCCAGTAGTCCACCGACATTTACCTATGGCTACACCTTC; CDR3: CASSPPTFTYGYTF
size: -; D: TRBD1; J: TRBJ1-2; V: TRBV19; DNA: TGTGCCAGTACCACCGGGACAGGGGGGATATATGGCTACACCTTC; CDR3: CASTTGTGGIYGYTF
size: -; D: -; J: TRBJ2-3; V: TRBV28; DNA: TGTGCCAGCAACCCCAGGGAAGATACGCAGTATTTT; CDR3: CASNPREDTQYF
size: once; D: -; J: TRBJ1-4; V: TRBV5-1; DNA: TGCGCCAGCAGCTTGGGGTCCTCCGGTGATAAACTGTTTTTT; CDR3: CASSLGSSGDKLFF
size: -; D: -; J: TRBJ1-1; V: TRBV15; DNA: TGTGCCACCAGCAGAGAAATAGGGGAGAACACTGAAGCTTTCTTT; CDR3: CATSREIGENTEAFF
size: once; D: TRBD1; J: TRBJ2-7; V: TRBV6-9; DNA: TGTGCCAGCAGTTTAACAGGGGAAGGCTACGAGCAGTACTTC; CDR3: CASSLTGEGYEQYF
size: -; D: -; J: TRBJ2-1; V: TRBV7-9; DNA: TGTGCCAGCAGTTCCGACCGGGGTGAGCAGTTCTTC; CDR3: CASSSDRGEQFF
size: -; D: -; J: TRBJ2-7; V: TRBV9; DNA: TGTGCCAGCAGCAGCGATACCGCGGGGGAGCAGTACTTC; CDR3: CASSSDTAGEQYF
size: -; D: TRBD1; J: TRBJ2-3; V: TRBV19; DNA: TGTGCCAGTAGTACCGGACAGGGGGGCACAGATACGCAGTATTTT; CDR3: CASSTGQGGTDTQYF
size: -; D: TRBD1; J: TRBJ1-6; V: TRBV19; DNA: TGTGCCAGTAGTATGACAGGGTGGGGATCACCCCTCCACTTT; CDR3: CASSMTGWGSPLHF
size: -; D: -; J: TRBJ1-3; V: TRBV5-6; DNA: TGTGCCAGCAGCTACGGCAGCCGGGTGAAAGGAAACACCATATATTTT; CDR3: CASSYGSRVKGNTIYF
size: -; D: TRBD1; J: TRBJ2-1; V: TRBV2; DNA: TGTGCCAGCAGTGCGGGACAGGGGGCGTGGAATGAGCAGTTCTTC; CDR3: CASSAGQGAWNEQFF
size: few; D: TRBD1; J: TRBJ2-5; V: TRBV7-2; DNA: TGTGCCAGCAGCTTAGCGGGGACAGGGAAAGAGACCCAGTACTTC; CDR3: CASSLAGTGKETQYF
size: -; D: -; J: TRBJ2-5; V: TRBV2; DNA: TGTGCCAGCACCTCCCCCGGGTTAGAGACCCAGTACTTC; CDR3: CASTSPGLETQYF
size: -; D: TRBD2; J: TRBJ2-2; V: TRBV7-9; DNA: TGTGCCAGCAGCTTAGCCCGACTAGCGGGGGGGCCGGACACCGGGGAGCTGTTTTTT; CDR3: CASSLARLAGGPDTGELFF
size: -; D: -; J: TRBJ1-6; V: TRBV18; DNA: TGTGCCAGCTCACCACAGGACAGCGCGTTTTCGGCCCTCCACTTT; CDR3: CASSPQDSAFSALHF
size: -; D: TRBD2; J: TRBJ2-1; V: TRBV6-5; DNA: TGTGCCACTCGTAGCGGGGCGGTCGGTGAGCAGTTCTTC; CDR3: CATRSGAVGEQFF
size: -; D: TRBD2; J: TRBJ2-3; V: TRBV2; DNA: TGTGCCAGCCCTCCGCAGACCTCTCGCGGGGGGGCCACAGATACGCAGTATTTT; CDR3: CASPPQTSRGGATDTQYF
size: -; D: TRBD2; J: TRBJ2-3; V: TRBV2; DNA: TGTGCCAGCAGCTCTACCCGCCGACTAGCGGGGGGTAACACAGATACGCAGTATTTT; CDR3: CASSSTRRLAGGNTDTQYF
size: -; D: TRBD2; J: TRBJ2-3; V: TRBV19; DNA: TGTGCCAGTAGCTCCTCAGCGGGGGGACACACAGATACGCAGTATTTT; CDR3: CASSSSAGGHTDTQYF
size: -; D: -; J: TRBJ2-7; V: TRBV3-1/TRBV3-2; DNA: TGTGCCAGCAGCGCGACTAGACAAGAGCAGTACTTC; CDR3: CASSATRQEQYF
size: -; D: TRBD1; J: TRBJ1-3; V: TRBV28; DNA: TGTGCCAGCAGTTCACGGGACAGGGGGCGCATAGGGTCTGGAAACACCATATATTTT; CDR3: CASSSRDRGRIGSGNTIYF
size: -; D: TRBD1; J: TRBJ1-1; V: TRBV9; DNA: TGTGCCAGCAGCGTAGGGGGGACAGGGACCACTGAAGCTTTCTTT; CDR3: CASSVGGTGTTEAFF
size: -; D: TRBD1; J: TRBJ1-5; V: TRBV5-8; DNA: TGTGCCAGCAGCTGGACAGGTTATCAGCCCCAGCATTTT; CDR3: CASSWTGYQPQHF
size: -; D: -; J: TRBJ1-1; V: TRBV7-2; DNA: TGTGCCAGCAGCCCCCCAACCGGGAACACTGAAGCTTTCTTT; CDR3: CASSPPTGNTEAFF
size: -; D: -; J: TRBJ2-2; V: TRBV27; DNA: TGTGCCAGCAGTTTATATGTGGGGAGGAACACCGGGGAGCTGTTTTTT; CDR3: CASSLYVGRNTGELFF
size: -; D: -; J: TRBJ1-6; V: TRBV11-2; DNA: TGTGCCAGCAGCTTAGTGAGAGGCTATAATTCACCCCTCCACTTT; CDR3: CASSLVRGYNSPLHF
size: -; D: -; J: TRBJ1-2; V: TRBV9; DNA: TGTGCCAGCAGCGTACGCCAGACAGGAGATGGCTACACCTTC; CDR3: CASSVRQTGDGYTF
size: -; D: TRBD1; J: TRBJ1-1; V: TRBV7-2; DNA: TGTGCCAGCAGCTTGGGGACGGGACAGGCCTTTAACACTGAAGCTTTCTTT; CDR3: CASSLGTGQAFNTEAFF
size: -; D: -; J: TRBJ1-1; V: TRBV12-3/TRBV12-4; DNA: TGTGCCAGCAGCCCCAGGTCGTTTGGGGCTTTCTTT; CDR3: CASSPRSFGAFF
size: -; D: TRBD2; J: TRBJ2-7; V: TRBV11-3; DNA: TGTGCCAGCAGCAGGGGCGGGGGGTACGAGCAGTACTTC; CDR3: CASSRGGGYEQYF
size: -; D: TRBD1; J: TRBJ1-5; V: TRBV5-6; DNA: TGTGCCAGCAGCCTCCGACAGGGGTCCGTTCAGCCCCAGCATTTT; CDR3: CASSLRQGSVQPQHF
size: -; D: -; J: TRBJ1-1; V: TRBV6-6; DNA: TGTGCCAGCAACCACCTCGAGGCGGTCTCTGAAGCTTTCTTT; CDR3: CASNHLEAVSEAFF